The 28 T cell receptor beta chains below all came from one sample that was sequenced in a study of vaccination effects on CD4 cells after COVID-19. Following a roughly 11-day culture, CD4+ T cells were purified. Participants were vaccinated with two doses of either the BNT162b2 or mRNA-1273 vaccine. The antigens these receptors bind are not known. Clones were sequenced by immunoSEQ multiplex PCR, and TCRdb holds only the in-frame ones, with some missing. The profile shows roughly 40,000 clones, more than 65% of them singletons. Material: CD4+ T cells from PBMCs cultured without peptide, obtained after COVID-19 vaccination. Receptor source: a human donor who received a COVID-19 vaccine.

The rearrangement uses TRBV2 and TRBJ2-1; 9 positions agree with TRBD2. This CDR3 has 15 residues. V was clipped by 4 bases and J by 4 bases; unmatched bases: 5. Germline values: CDR1 SNHLY, CDR2 FYNNEI. The CDR3 DNA reads as TGTGCCAGCAGTGCCGGGACTAGCACATACAATGAGCAGTTCTTC. It encodes CASSAGTSTYNEQFF.

In regard to this clone: Within the sample, other DNA sequences also encode this same CDR3. The genes are TRBV6-1 and TRBJ2-2; 12 nucleotides agree with TRBD2. Per the germline V gene, CDR1 is MNHNS and CDR2 is SASEGT. CDR3 length equals 15 residues. J lost 6 bases, V lost 2 bases, and 1 base had no gene match. The CDR3 bases are TGTGCCAGCAGTGAACTAGCGGGGGGGCCCGGGGAGCTGTTTTTT. It specifies CASSELAGGPGELFF.

This clone appeared a few times. The gene calls are TRBV7-2 and TRBJ1-4; the D gene is possibly TRBD1 (6 bases). Germline values: CDR1 SGHTA, CDR2 FQGNSA. This CDR3 contains 14 residues. V was cut by 1 base and J by 7 bases, with 10 bases left in between. CDR3 protein: CASSLVQGSEKLFF. As DNA, the CDR3 is TGTGCCAGCAGCTTAGTTCAGGGGTCTGAAAAACTGTTTTTT. Together with reference TRBV7-2 and TRBJ1-4, the CDR3 gives the full variable domain: GAGVSQSPSNKVTEKGKDVELRCDPISGHTALYWYRQSLGQGLEFLIYFQGNSAPDKSGLPSDRFSAERTGGSVSTLTIQRTQQEDSAVYLCASSLVQGSEKLFFGSGTQLSVL.

The sample holds a few counts of this clone. The V gene is TRBV19, the J gene TRBJ2-3; D gene uncertain. The CDR3 has 15 amino acids. Trimming stripped 1 base from V and 3 bases from J, with 11 bases between. CDR1 is LNHDA, CDR2 SQIVND, per germline (reference sequence). CDR3 amino acids: CASSIGGQVTDTQYF. The CDR3 bases are TGTGCCAGTAGTATAGGCGGCCAGGTTACAGATACGCAGTATTTT.

The chain is built from TRBV6-1 and TRBJ2-3, with 8 bases matching TRBD1. J lost 6 bases, V lost 0 bases, and 5 bases had no gene match. Germline CDR1 MNHNS, CDR2 SASEGT. The CDR3 consists of 15 residues. The CDR3 DNA reads TGTGCCAGCAGTGAAGCGCTACAGGGGGACGATACGCAGTATTTT. Translating gives CASSEALQGDDTQYF.

The chain joins TRBV3-1 (or the pseudogene TRBV3-2) to TRBJ1-5, with 10 bases matching TRBD1. The CDR3 sequence is 17 residues long. J was trimmed by 5 bases and V by 1 base; bases with no gene match: 8. Germline V lookup: CDR1 LGHDT, CDR2 YNNKEL (reference sequence). The CDR3: CASSQGPGQGTYQPQHF. The DNA for the CDR3 is TGTGCCAGCAGCCAAGGTCCGGGACAGGGGACGTATCAGCCCCAGCATTTT.

DNA for the CDR3: TGTGCCAGTAGTAGACAAGGCCGGGACAGGGGTGGCTACACCTTC. Its protein is CASSRQGRDRGGYTF. V and J are TRBV19 and TRBJ1-2; the match to TRBD1 covers 10 bases. The CDR3 is 15 residues long. V dropped 4 bases and J dropped 7; count of bases not matched to a gene: 9. Germline V CDR1 and CDR2: LNHDA, SQIVND (reference sequence).

The V call is TRBV5-1, the J call TRBJ2-2; 10 nucleotides line up with TRBD1. V dropped 5 bases and J dropped 7; count of bases not matched to a gene: 8. This CDR3 is 15 amino acids long. The germline CDR1 and CDR2 sequences are SGHRS and YFSETQ. CDR3 coding DNA: TGCGCCAGCAGTAAGACAGGGGGCGCGGTCGGGGAGCTGTTTTTT. Protein: CASSKTGGAVGELFF.

This clone was seen only a few times. The V gene is TRBV3-1 (or the pseudogene TRBV3-2), the J gene TRBJ2-7; D call uncertain. This CDR3 contains 14 residues. V was trimmed by 4 bases and J by 3 bases, leaving 13 bases between them. Looked up from germline, CDR1 is LGHDT and CDR2 is YNNKEL (reference sequence). The CDR3 region is CASSPTATHYEQYF. The CDR3 DNA is TGTGCCAGCAGCCCGACGGCCACTCACTACGAGCAGTACTTC.

This clone showed up just once. The V gene is TRBV10-3, the J gene TRBJ2-7; 11 bases fit TRBD1. This CDR3 has 15 amino acids. The germline gives CDR1 ENHRY, CDR2 SYGVKD. With 4 bases clipped from V and 2 bases from J, the junction kept 4 bases outside the gene matches. For the CDR3, the DNA is TGTGCCATCAGTGCGGGGACAGGGGGGGCCTACGAGCAGTACTTC. Its translation is CAISAGTGGAYEQYF.

The rearrangement links TRBV30 to TRBJ1-6; the D is unclear. Germline V CDR1 and CDR2: GTSNPN, SVGIG (reference sequence). Trimming pared 7 bases from V and 7 bases from J, leaving 17 bases between. This CDR3 contains 14 residues. The chain's CDR3 is CAYTNGLRNSPLHF. The DNA of the CDR3 is TGTGCCTACACTAATGGACTGAGAAATTCACCCCTCCACTTT.

The V and J genes are TRBV6-5 and TRBJ1-1; tentative D call: TRBD1 (5 bases). The V gene lost 7 bases and the J gene lost 3 bases, with 6 bases spanning the gap. The length of the CDR3 is 11 residues. Looked up from germline, CDR1 is MNHEY and CDR2 is SVGAGI. The CDR3 sequence is CASIGDTEAFF. Here the CDR3 DNA reads TGTGCCAGCATAGGGGACACTGAAGCTTTCTTT.

J is TRBJ1-1 and V is TRBV2, with 11 bases that match TRBD1. The V gene end was trimmed by 4 bases and the J gene end by 5 bases; junction bases not matched to a gene: 3. The length of the CDR3 is 14 residues. The germline V gene has CDR1 SNHLY and CDR2 FYNNEI. The CDR3 region is CASSGTGGTTEAFF. The CDR3 DNA reads TGTGCCAGCAGTGGGACAGGGGGCACGACTGAAGCTTTCTTT.

The V and J genes are TRBV11-3 and TRBJ2-3, with 8 bases lining up with TRBD1. Unmatched junction bases numbered 9, after V lost 5 bases and J lost 2 bases. In germline, CDR1 is SGHNT, CDR2 YENEEA. There are 16 residues in the CDR3. For the CDR3, the DNA is TGTGCCAGCAGCACAGGACAGGGAGCAAACACAGATACGCAGTATTTT. It yields the protein CASSTGQGANTDTQYF.

CDR3 region: CASSPGQGARSNQPQHF. Here the CDR3 DNA reads TGTGCCAGTAGTCCGGGACAGGGGGCTAGGAGCAATCAGCCCCAGCATTTT. The gene calls are TRBV19 and TRBJ1-5, with 12 nucleotides matching TRBD1. The CDR3 spans 17 residues. Germline CDR1 LNHDA, CDR2 SQIVND (reference sequence). V lost 5 bases and J lost 1; bases outside the gene matches: 6.

In this sample, this clone turned up a few times. CDR3 protein: CASRQGNQPQHF. In nucleotides, the CDR3 is TGTGCCAGCAGACAAGGAAATCAGCCCCAGCATTTT. The chain carries TRBV5-6 and TRBJ1-5; D gene ambiguous. This CDR3 comprises 12 residues. Looked up from germline, CDR1 is SGHDT and CDR2 is YYEEEE. The V gene lost 5 bases and the J gene lost 4 bases, with 7 bases spanning the gap.

The J gene is TRBJ2-5, the V gene TRBV5-4, with 8 bases lining up with TRBD2. This CDR3 is 16 amino acids long. Germline V gives CDR1 SGHNT, CDR2 YYREEE (reference sequence). The junction had 15 bases not matched to a gene; V was cut back by 6 bases and J by 5 bases. The CDR3, as DNA: TGTGCCAGCAACCCGGGAGGGGGAGGGCCGGTGGAGACCCAGTACTTC. Encoded protein: CASNPGGGGPVETQYF.

The gene calls are TRBV5-5 and TRBJ1-3, with D hard to call. CDR3 size: 13 residues. The V end lost 0 bases, the J end lost 12 bases, and 13 bases lay between the germline ends. Germline V gene sequence: CDR1 SGHKS, CDR2 YYEKEE (reference sequence). CDR3 bases: TGTGCCAGCAGCTTGGGGAGTCTGGGGATCATATATTTT. Encoded protein: CASSLGSLGIIYF. Full variable domain (remainder filled in from reference TRBV5-5 and TRBJ1-3): DAGVTQSPTHLIKTRGQQVTLRCSPISGHKSVSWYQQVLGQGPQFIFQYYEKEERGRGNFPDRFSARQFPNYSSELNVNALLLGDSALYLCASSLGSLGIIYFGEGSWLTVV.

The gene calls are TRBV13 and TRBJ1-4, with 7 bases aligning to TRBD1. V shed 4 bases, J shed 0 bases, and the junction held 17 bases outside the gene matches. There are 20 residues in the CDR3. Per germline, CDR1 PRHDT and CDR2 FYEKMQ (reference sequence). The CDR3 reads CASSSPTDRLNVATNEKLFF. The CDR3 nucleotides read TGTGCCAGCAGCTCCCCCACGGACAGGCTCAACGTTGCAACTAATGAAAAACTGTTTTTT.

The chain recombines TRBV2 with TRBJ2-7; TRBD2 might be the D (5 bases). The CDR3 is 13 residues long. Germline V gene lookup returns CDR1 SNHLY and CDR2 FYNNEI. Trimming took off 3 bases at V and 6 bases at J, with 12 bases between the two ends. The CDR3 DNA sequence: TGTGCCAGCAGTGACGTTGGGAGTCCCGAGCAGTACTTC. It translates to CASSDVGSPEQYF.

V is TRBV2 and J is TRBJ2-3; D is perhaps TRBD1 or TRBD2 (6 bases each). The CDR3 spans 15 residues. Trimming left V 4 bases short and J 2 bases short, with 13 bases between. CDR1 SNHLY and CDR2 FYNNEI come from the germline V gene. The CDR3 here is CASSGPGGPTDTQYF. CDR3 sequence (DNA): TGTGCCAGCAGTGGTCCCGGGGGCCCCACAGATACGCAGTATTTT.

The rearrangement uses TRBV28 and TRBJ1-2; possibly TRBD1 for D (6 bases). From germline, CDR1 is MDHEN and CDR2 SYDVKM. This CDR3 contains 14 residues. Trimming left V 3 bases short and J 3 bases short, with 11 bases between. CDR3 in amino acids: CASSLGGGYYGYTF. As DNA, the CDR3 is TGTGCCAGCAGTTTGGGGGGCGGGTACTATGGCTACACCTTC.

This clone was counted between two and nine times. V gene TRBV11-3 combines with J gene TRBJ2-2; either TRBD1 or TRBD2 may supply D (7 bases each). This CDR3 contains 18 residues. The germline V and J ends were trimmed by 0 bases and 2 bases, with 16 bases remaining between them. Looked up from germline, CDR1 is SGHNT and CDR2 is YENEEA. The CDR3 region is CASSLDQGGTLNTGELFF. Here the CDR3 DNA reads TGTGCCAGCAGCTTAGATCAGGGGGGGACCCTAAACACCGGGGAGCTGTTTTTT.

CDR3 in DNA: TGCAGCGCCCGCGGACAGGCTGAAAACAATGAGCAGTTCTTC. Amino acids: CSARGQAENNEQFF. The gene calls are TRBV29-1 and TRBJ2-1, with 7 bases matching TRBD1. Germline CDR1 is SQVTM and CDR2 is ANQGSEA. The V gene end was trimmed by 7 bases and the J gene end by 5 bases; junction bases not matched to a gene: 11. The CDR3 is 14 amino acids.

The table lists this clone with a few counts. V usage is TRBV2 and J usage is TRBJ1-2; 8 bases agree with TRBD1. After removal of 6 bases from V and 8 bases from J, the junction contained 8 bases not matched to a gene. CDR3 length equals 13 residues. Germline lookup yields CDR1 SNHLY and CDR2 FYNNEI. The CDR3 nucleotides are TGTGCCAGCAGCCGTGGACAGGGAACGGGCTACACCTTC. Translated, it gives CASSRGQGTGYTF.

The gene calls are TRBV14 and TRBJ2-1; D remains unclear. This CDR3 has 18 amino acids. Germline CDR1 and CDR2: SGHDN and FVKESK. V gave up 1 base and J gave up 0 bases, with 16 bases separating them. CDR3 loop: CASSQAISFIFSYNEQFF. The CDR3 DNA reads as TGTGCCAGCAGCCAAGCTATATCCTTTATATTCTCCTACAATGAGCAGTTCTTC.

The chain uses TRBV28 and TRBJ1-2, with 7 bases lining up with TRBD1. J lost 0 bases, V lost 3 bases, and 7 bases had no gene match. CDR3 length: 16 residues. Germline CDR1 reads MDHEN; CDR2 reads SYDVKM. DNA for the CDR3: TGTGCCAGCAGTTTCGGGGACAGAATCACTAACTATGGCTACACCTTC. Its translation is CASSFGDRITNYGYTF.

V usage is TRBV3-1 (or the pseudogene TRBV3-2) and J usage is TRBJ2-3, with D possibly called TRBD1 or TRBD2 (7 bases each). The CDR3 is made up of 16 amino acids. Per germline, CDR1 LGHDT and CDR2 YNNKEL (reference sequence). Trimming left V 1 base short and J 5 bases short, with 16 bases between. This CDR3 reads CASSQARGGGRDTQYF. CDR3 nucleotide sequence: TGTGCCAGCAGCCAAGCCAGGGGGGGCGGGAGAGATACGCAGTATTTT.